This T cell receptor beta chain was sequenced during a study of human T cells and chemical hapten exposure. Each CDR3 protein is one row after TCRdb ran MiXCR on the RACE reads. The sample lists approximately 82,000 distinct CDR3 sequences; about 10% were seen once. V lost 2 bases, J lost 2 bases, and 9 bases lay in between. The CDR3 is 14 residues long. The germline gives CDR1 SGHVS, CDR2 FQNEAQ. Indicated time point: patch test 1, 2 weeks after DPC sensitization. Treatment indicated: therapeutic diphenylcyclopropenone sensitization with weekly scalp DPC. Blood draws preceded each patch test application. In its sample, this clonotype was seen many times.

The specimen was whole blood, collected in connection with sensitization to the hapten diphenylcyclopropenone (DPC). V usage is TRBV7-8 and J usage is TRBJ1-1, with D unclear. The TCR was taken from a man aged 35-49 years with alopecia areata. Some clones in this sample may be carry-over from other donors' samples. DNA for the CDR3: TGTGCCAGCAGCTTAATAAGGATAAACACTGAAGCTTTCTTT. Amino acids: CASSLIRINTEAFF.